This T cell receptor beta chain was recorded in a study of regulatory T cells in long-lasting Graves disease (dated by TCRdb to the early 2020s). For the study in its entirety: Antithyroid drugs had been taken for less than 3 months by newly diagnosed Graves' disease patients. A total of about 35 samples underwent TCR sequencing, from 13 patients with persistent Graves' disease and some 20 patients with newly diagnosed Graves' disease. This study used TCR sequencing and RNA sequencing of peripheral blood to compare persistent Graves' disease patients against newly diagnosed Graves' disease patients. The study was conducted in China and was registered as a clinical trial. Broader findings and caveats from the paper: The authors acknowledged the small sample size as a limitation that may reduce accuracy. Only the TCR beta chain was sequenced and analyzed. Compared with newly diagnosed patients, persistent Graves' disease patients had lower TCR Shannon entropy and fewer highly expanded clones, which suggests clonal expansion. Persistent patients shared more public clonotypes among themselves (around 3,000) than newly diagnosed patients did (about 900). TRBV28, TRBJ1-2 and TRBJ2-5 were preferentially used in persistent disease, while TRBV20-1 and TRBJ2-1 were favored in newly diagnosed disease. The study examined only peripheral blood because the primary lesion, thyroid tissue, could not be accessed.

This clonotype was seen repeatedly, ten times or more. Its antigen specificity is not known. Per-base qualities were not stored, and no clone one base away is much larger. From its cysteine to its phenylalanine, the CDR3 spans 16 amino acids. Only the CDR3 part of the read is kept: 48 bases, read in frame from the first base. The trim is 1 base for V and 4 bases for J, with a gap of 13 bases between the germline ends. For CDR1 and CDR2, the germline V gene (reference sequence) lists MNHEY and SMNVEV. Library preparation used multiplex PCR. Sequencing was carried out with an Illumina HiSeq 4000. iRepertoire HTBI primers and Arm-PCR amplification of CDR3 regions were used to construct TCR beta libraries. Before sequencing, the PCR products went through gel purification. As for how the authors treated the data: Gene usage analysis of CDR3 amino acid clonotypes relied on the 62 TRBV and 13 to 15 TRBJ segments identified across samples. COPE and FqMerger were used to merge the filtered high-quality paired reads into contigs. BLAST was used to align contigs to IMGT TRBV, TRBD and TRBJ reference genes, with CDR3 defined following IMGT. Highly expanded clones were defined as clonotypes with a frequency above 0.1%. Shannon entropy was used to measure repertoire diversity, and the Gini coefficient was used to measure V-J evenness. Public clonotypes were defined as clonotypes shared by more than one individual. Using fastp trimming at Q25 and MiXCR clonotype assembly, TCRdb reanalyzed the public sequencing data and kept in-frame beta chains. Entries that share a CDR3 protein sequence are merged under the most common genes and DNA. The V and J calls follow TCRdb's processing rather than the paper's. The sample table records roughly 500,000 distinct CDR3 sequences; around 12% of these occur just once. The ten largest make up approximately 9% of the sample.

Explained via the paper, the time point label denotes: newly diagnosed GD, antithyroid drugs for less than 3 months. For both TCR sequencing and RNA sequencing, RNA was extracted from PBMCs using TRIzol. Graves' disease was diagnosed according to American Thyroid Association guidelines. Patients were recruited from an endocrinology department in Xi'an, China. Each patient gave approximately 9.7 milliliters of peripheral blood, collected in an EDTA anticoagulant tube. Ficoll Paque Plus density gradient separation was used to isolate PBMCs, and no further T cell sorting was performed. An Agilent 2100 Bioanalyzer and agarose gel were used to assess RNA quality, and a NanoDrop 2000 was used to measure RNA concentration. These data were likewise used in another study, on T cells in Graves' hyperthyroidism and ophthalmopathy. The second study reports: Graves' hyperthyroidism was defined as stable when no progression to ophthalmopathy occurred over 18 months of follow-up. Hyperthyroidism patients were newly diagnosed, with disease duration under 2 months, and aged 18 to 65 years. Patients with uncontrolled infections, other autoimmune diseases, pregnancy or lactation were excluded. Diagnoses relied on clinical symptoms, serum thyroxine and TRAb, thyroid ultrasound and orbital computed tomography. The TCR CDR3 was subjected to a first round of RT-PCR using the HTBI primer set and the Qiagen OneStep RT-PCR kit. Most expanded thyroid clonotypes (frequency above 0.001) were also found in blood, which suggests that blood repertoires may mirror thyroid immune responses. In cross-validation, a model built on a 13 V-J signature told ophthalmopathy apart from stable hyperthyroidism with 87.88% sensitivity and about 81% specificity, and in testing the same model reached 80%/75%. In validation, the model predicted progression to ophthalmopathy a median of roughly 6.5 months before onset, with about 64% sensitivity and 72.22% specificity. To identify TCR V-J signatures that set the groups apart, the researchers used a discovery cohort of 100 patients, made up of 40 to 45 with Graves' ophthalmopathy and 57 with stable Graves' hyperthyroidism. Whether ophthalmopathy could be predicted prospectively was tested in an independent validation cohort made up of fewer than 20 hyperthyroidism patients plus 17 patients who later progressed to ophthalmopathy. For training and testing, the approximately 92 patients in the discovery cohort were randomly divided in a 7:3 ratio. In addition, the study compared T-cell repertoires in thyroid tissue and in blood from several Graves' hyperthyroidism patients. After sampling, hyperthyroidism patients received methimazole starting at 30 mg daily, and ophthalmopathy patients received high-dose intravenous methylprednisolone. The libraries were constructed in a second round of multiplex PCR and then size-selected and purified. Paired-end sequencing of the libraries was performed with 100 bp reads on an Illumina HiSeq2000. SOAPnuke was used to process the raw data, throwing out any read that contained adapters or uncalled bases, had a mean Phred below 15, or lacked an exact constant-primer or identifier match. COPE v1.2.5 was used to merge high-quality paired reads, and clonotypes were defined as unique nucleotide sequences. MiTCR v1.1 was used to align clonotypes to the IMGT TRBV, TRBD and TRBJ reference segments. Analysis was restricted to V-J combinations with a frequency above 0.0001, which covered 98% to 99.2% of repertoires. The TCS score was defined as F50 (clonal expansion) divided by E x V (chaos), with BLOSUM62-based TCRdist calculated between CDR3 peptides within each V-J. Welch's t-statistics and random forest reduced 500 to 650 V-J features to about 12, which were used in a naive Bayes classifier (R e1071). No statistical method was used to set the sample size in advance, and investigators knew the group allocation. TCR Vbeta CDR3 sequencing of approximately 140 peripheral blood samples (under 45 ophthalmopathy, 75 to 85 hyperthyroidism and around 17 progressor patients) is reported in the paper.

This clonotype was obtained from a woman aged 25 to 45 with Graves disease. Donor details come from another sample of the same person, matched by shared clones. The specimen was peripheral blood mononuclear cells (PBMCs), collected at new diagnosis, from a patient treated with antithyroid drugs. Recombination linked TRBV27 to TRBJ1-4; a tentative D call is TRBD1 (5 bases match). The nucleotides are TGTGCCAGCAGTTTATGGGGCCGACAGTTTAATGAAAAACTGTTTTTT. It codes for CASSLWGRQFNEKLFF.